The 7 T cell receptor beta chains presented below share a single source sample, sequenced in a study of T-cell reconstitution after alpha-beta-depleted transplantation in children. Preparing the TCRbeta library involved the use of unique molecular identifiers. TCRdb reprocessed the PCR reads with MiXCR, giving one entry per CDR3 protein. The sample yields 98,000 or so distinct CDR3 sequences, about 6.4% seen once. The specimen was PBMCs, mostly from graft donor cells, collected 360 days after TCRalphabeta/CD19-depleted stem cell transplant. The source is a male patient between 2 and 9 years old who had a stem cell transplant for acute lymphoblastic leukemia, so the T cells may come from the graft donor.

This sequence joins TRBV4-3 and TRBJ1-6; D is ambiguous. Trimming took off 1 base at V and 10 bases at J, with 8 bases between the two ends. Germline loops: CDR1 LGHNA, CDR2 YSLEER. CDR3 length: 13 residues. In DNA, the CDR3 is TGCGCCAGCAGCCAAGTAGGCAGGTCACCCCTCCACTTT. Translating it yields CASSQVGRSPLHF.

This clonotype showed up many times. The chain uses TRBV6-2 or TRBV6-3 and TRBJ1-5; D not certain. Germline V gene sequence: CDR1 MNHEY, CDR2 SVGEGT. The CDR3 has 13 amino acids. The V end was cut by 6 bases, the J end by 0 bases, with 6 bases between. CDR3 loop: CASSFVSNQPQHF. The CDR3 nucleotides are TGTGCCAGCAGCTTCGTTAGCAATCAGCCCCAGCATTTT.

This clonotype was picked up many times. The chain has TRBV21-1 and TRBJ2-2; the listed D gene, TRBD1, was not tested against the DNA. TRBV21-1 is deemed a pseudogene. The CDR3 is 18 amino acids. The CDR3 DNA reads as TGTGCCAGCAGCGAAGGAGGTCGGGACAGGGTTAACACCGGGGAGCTGTTTTTT. Its protein product is CASSEGGRDRVNTGELFF.

Regarding this clonotype: This sequence may be a read error, since a much larger clone differs from it by one base. The chain links TRBV28 to TRBJ2-5, with a tentative D call TRBD1 (5 bases). V lost 3 bases to trimming and J lost 4 bases, with 12 bases between them. The CDR3 length is 14 residues. In germline, CDR1 is MDHEN, CDR2 SYDVKM. The CDR3 DNA follows: TGTGCCAGCAGTTTTATCAGGGCGGCAGAGACCCAGTACTTC. Translated, it gives CASSFIRAAETQYF.

This clonotype was seen many times. The genes are TRBV4-3 and TRBJ2-4, with D unclear. CDR1 and CDR2 (germline): LGHNA, YSLEER. This CDR3 is 16 amino acids long. V was clipped by 0 bases and J by 7 bases, with 16 bases between them. CDR3: CASSQELRPGPNIQYF. DNA of the CDR3: TGCGCCAGCAGCCAAGAGTTGCGCCCTGGCCCCAACATTCAGTACTTC.

This clonotype has more than one count but fewer than ten. The V gene is TRBV4-3, the J gene TRBJ2-7; TRBD1 or TRBD2 may be the D gene (5 bases each). V lost 1 base and J 2 bases, leaving 21 bases between the germline ends. From germline, CDR1 is LGHNA and CDR2 YSLEER. The CDR3 loop spans 18 amino acids. The DNA for the CDR3 is TGCGCCAGCAGCCAAGTGCTTGGGGGTTTCAACCTCCCCTACGAGCAGTACTTC. This sequence encodes CASSQVLGGFNLPYEQYF.

This chain joins TRBV7-6 and TRBJ1-4; D perhaps matches TRBD1 (6 bases). V was trimmed by 4 bases and J by 8 bases, leaving 11 bases between them. The V gene's germline CDR1 is SGHVS and CDR2 FNYEAQ. This CDR3 is built from 13 residues. CDR3 sequence (DNA): TGTGCCAGCAGCTCAGGACAGTTCGAAAAACTGTTTTTT. The encoded protein is CASSSGQFEKLFF.